This T cell receptor (beta chain) appears in the sequencing data of a study of cytomegalovirus exposure and HLA in healthy donors (dated by TCRdb to about 2017). The study in broad terms: In an earlier analysis of under 600 of the donors, approximately 260 Gb of sequence data and some 120 million unique TCR beta sequences from some 170 million T cells were reported. Approximately 300 gigabases of sequencing data and 70 million to 100 million unique TCR sequences made up an early release that covered fewer than 650 HLA-typed donors. Of the 300 to 500 genotyped donors, 70% to 90% were placed in the genetic ancestry cluster associated with self-reported Caucasian donors. The aim of the study was to test whether cataloging public T cell receptors could identify signatures of past pathogen exposure. The T cell repertoires of 700 or so subjects were profiled by immunosequencing and related to cytomegalovirus serostatus. Besides the first cohort of roughly 660 subjects, a separate validation cohort made up of over 100 different subjects was used. To predict cytomegalovirus infection status, the study brought together high-throughput TCR immunosequencing, statistical association of individual TCRs with disease status, and machine learning. A later analysis re-analyzed previously published TCR beta repertoires from about 600 donors and added high-resolution HLA genotyping to study TCR occurrence patterns. Rather than drawing on any new phenotypic data, the later analysis identified candidate immune exposures from TCR beta sequences and the way those sequences occurred across donors. An earlier analysis of about 620 of the donors applied high-throughput TCR beta sequencing to assess whether each TCR beta V gene segment acted as functional or pseudogenic. Donor age, sex, ethnicity and CMV serostatus were collected together with the repertoire data. In a later genetic analysis, genome-wide SNP genotypes for about three fifths of the roughly 670 donors were used, and that subset was treated as a discovery cohort. Every discovery cohort repertoire had been produced on one sequencing platform. Both class I and class II loci were covered by HLA typing, at four-digit resolution. Typing coverage varied by locus: roughly 629-640 donors for A, B, C, DRB1 and DQB1; under 550 for DQA1; more than 600 for DPA1; approximately 490 for DPB1. Because of strong linkage in the cohort, roughly 5 DR-DQ haplotypes were treated as single units for association and clustering. Among a few hundred genotyped donors of the cohort, an average of about 240,000 unique TCR beta nucleotide sequences were sequenced per donor, 15% to 20% of them non-productive. The study at large found these results: Because counts were too low, some 17 rarely observed V segments, including chromosome 9 orphons, were left out of the earlier analysis of several hundred of the donors. Assigning TCR associations to individual alleles was difficult when HLA alleles, especially DR and DQ, strongly co-occurred. At a false discovery rate of 0.05, a later analysis linked 16,951 TCR beta sequences to specific HLA alleles. A total of roughly 160 TCR beta chains were listed by the study as associated with cytomegalovirus. According to a later analysis, most CMV-associated TCR beta chains appeared to be HLA-restricted, and the HLA associations seemed to be driven largely by CMV exposure. Presence/absence analyses assumed roughly uniform sequencing depth across donors, an assumption that may not hold. A cluster of highly shared sequence variants was judged likely to represent a technical artifact of the sequencing pipeline. Because some donors lacked HLA typing at each locus, the association tests relied only on the typed subset. According to a later genetic analysis, donors in an Asian-associated ancestry cluster had fewer N-insertions in productive TCRs than the approximately 700-donor mean. Cytomegalovirus status was reported to be diagnosed by the classifier with high specificity and sensitivity in both the original and validation cohorts. In vitro tests confirmed that a few of the cytomegalovirus-associated TCR beta chains recognize cytomegalovirus antigens. Correlated functional status among segregating V segments might reflect linkage disequilibrium, but an unknown experimental factor could not be ruled out. In a later analysis, several top co-occurrence clusters were reported to appear linked to parvovirus B19, influenza, CMV and Epstein-Barr virus. A further reported finding was that TCR beta sequences accurately predicted the HLA-A and HLA-B alleles for most subjects in the first cohort. A later analysis found that TCR association rates varied across HLA loci, with DRB1 alleles showing the most associated TCRs and HLA-C alleles the fewest. Only TCR beta chains were sequenced in this cohort, and the absence of alpha or paired-chain data limited detectable features. Immune exposure information for the cohort was limited to CMV serostatus. An earlier analysis of 587 of the donors showed that most TCR beta V segments appeared in productive rearrangements either about 90% or about 30% of the time, which broadly matched IMGT annotations. Most TCR sequences were observed very rarely across donors, whereas some public TCRs were present in many individuals. In a later analysis, HLA-associated TCR beta chains showed more clonal expansion and lower generation probabilities than non-associated chains that were equally common. The authors suggested that the approach could potentially be generalized to other disease states and immunological phenotypes. The 87-base-pair reads could not distinguish some IMGT-functional V segments, including TRBV6-2 and TRBV6-3, so those segments were excluded. In a later genetic analysis, a missense DCLRE1C variant was associated with V-gene and J-gene trimming of TCR beta chains, and the association was replicated in an independent cohort.

Libraries were constructed by the immunoSEQ multiplex PCR assay. A mixture of 60 forward primers for TCR Vbeta segments and 13 reverse primers for TCR Jbeta segments was used in the multiplex PCR. A multiplex PCR assay on genomic DNA amplified the CDR3 region of rearranged TCR beta genes. Amplified TCR beta libraries were sequenced as 87-base-pair reads on the Illumina HiSeq System. On the authors' methods: A later analysis tallied 70 million to 100 million unique TCR beta chains across the 600 to 700 repertoires, and approximately 9.9 million of those chains were shared by two or more donors. To remove PCR and sequencing errors, raw reads were error-corrected and collapsed into unique sequences using a nearest-neighbor algorithm that merged closely related sequences. CDR3 sequences were aligned to IMGT reference sequences to assign V, D and J gene segments. For a sequence to be retained, at least a six-nucleotide match to both a V gene segment and a J gene segment was required. Rearrangements were called productive when the CDR3 lacked stop codons and stayed in frame with V and J; all others were non-productive. CDR3 was defined according to IMGT convention as the region running from the second conserved V-encoded cysteine to the conserved J-encoded phenylalanine. In an earlier analysis of around 600 of the donors, sequences lacking an unambiguous match to a single V gene segment were excluded. An earlier analysis of a few hundred of the donors called V segments functional above 56.7% productive rearrangements and segregating when the between-donor standard deviation exceeded 5%. A statistical classification framework was developed to diagnose cytomegalovirus status using the catalog of TCR beta chain sequences. V and J gene assignment, in a later analysis, came from comparing TCR nucleotide sequences with IMGT/GENE-DB human TR gene sequences. In a later analysis, CDR3 sequences and most-parsimonious VDJ recombination scenarios were assigned using the TCRdist pipeline. In a later analysis, each TCR beta chain was defined by its CDR3 amino acid sequence together with its V-gene family, and reads without a unique V-gene family were excluded. As a way to deal with suspected cross-contamination and a sequencing artifact, a later analysis dropped 450 to 600 nucleotide sequences that were highly shared and had low generation probability. In a later analysis, a clonal expansion index for each public chain was calculated from normalized within-repertoire ranks of inferred template counts. A later analysis computed generation probabilities with a VDJ recombination model fitted to out-of-frame rearrangements, and checked the results against IGoR. A later analysis scored TCR-TCR, TCR-HLA and TCR-CMV co-occurrence with hypergeometric tests, applying a repertoire-size bias correction to TCR pairs. A later analysis estimated false discovery rates by permuting HLA or CMV assignments 20 times. In a later analysis, co-occurring TCRs were grouped using DBSCAN, and TCRdist sequence similarity was added for clustering within HLA-allele-positive subsets. Co-occurrence clustering excluded repertoires with fewer than 30,000 or more than 120,000 public chains, plus five with anomalous nucleotide sharing. TCRdb re-hosts the immuneACCESS table, in-frame sequences only. Its copies lack some clones; in the studies checked, an unresolved V gene accounts for under half of them, and the cause for the rest is not known. D and trimming were read from the DNA, whereas the V and J calls and clone size are those reported in that table. This sample holds roughly 250,000 clones; about 80% were observed only once. Of the sample, around 0.33% falls within the top ten clones.

This clone was observed a handful of times. Its cognate antigen has yet to be identified. No qualities accompany the bases; no much larger clone lies one base away. The CDR3 numbers 16 residues from cysteine through phenylalanine. Only CDR3 DNA is held: 48 bases, read in frame from base 1. The junction shows trimming of 5 bases on V and 14 bases on J, and the gene matches do not reach 21 bases of it. According to the germline V gene (reference sequence), CDR1 reads SEHNR and CDR2 reads FQNEAQ. The cohort was made up of 500 to 800 healthy bone marrow donors. Cohort members were all nominally healthy when sampled, although unrecorded immune exposures were likely present. The donor tested CMV seronegative and was one of the 352 seronegative cohort members. A peripheral blood sample was collected from each donor, and TCR beta sequencing was performed on peripheral blood mononuclear cells. Genomic DNA extraction from the blood cell samples was performed with the Qiagen DNeasy Blood Extraction Kit.

The TCR sequence derives from a girl under 10 years old in good health and CMV-seronegative. Sequenced: PBMCs. The sequence is built from TRBV7-9 and TRBJ2-3, and TRBD1 matches 8 of the central bases. The DNA sequence is given as TGTGCCAGCAGCCCGCCTTTCCTTTTAAACAGGGGGTCTCTGTATTTT. It is translated as CASSPPFLLNRGSLYF.